One and the same sample provided the 17 T cell receptor beta chains below, sequenced in a study of OX40 agonist ivuxolimab in advanced cancers. The repertoire was sequenced with immunoSEQ multiplex PCR; TCRdb's copy has only in-frame clones and lacks some. The top ten hold 0.95% to 1.5% of the sample, which has 55,000 to 85,000 clones, 75% to 85% seen once. Source: CD4+ or CD8+ T cells sorted from blood, taken in a trial of the OX40 agonist ivuxolimab. All receptors come from an adult with an advanced solid tumor such as melanoma, head and neck, liver or kidney cancer.

V is TRBV5-5 and J is TRBJ2-3; possible D gene TRBD2, 6 bases. This CDR3 contains 15 residues. Germline lookup yields CDR1 SGHKS and CDR2 YYEKEE (reference sequence). Trimming took off 6 bases at V and 3 bases at J, with 17 bases between the two ends. The CDR3 bases are TGTGCCAGCACCCATTCGCCCGGGAGAACAGATACGCAGTATTTT. Amino acids: CASTHSPGRTDTQYF.

In this sample, this clone turned up once. This chain connects TRBV10-2 to TRBJ1-1; unclear D gene. With 6 bases removed from V and 1 base from J, the gap between germline ends came to 9 bases. CDR3 length equals 13 residues. CDR1 and CDR2 from the germline V gene are WSHSY and SAAADI. The CDR3, as DNA: TGCGCCAGCAGGGGGATGGGGAACACTGAAGCTTTCTTT. Protein sequence: CASRGMGNTEAFF.

About this clone: One end of the junction is discordant with germline, which a read error may explain. Additional DNA sequences in this sample encode the identical CDR3. This sequence joins TRBV6-5 and TRBJ1-2; D uncertain. CDR1 and CDR2 from the germline V gene are MNHEY and SVGAGI. The CDR3 runs 15 residues. The chain's CDR3 is CASSYSNRANYGYTF. In nucleotides, the CDR3 is TGTGCCAGTAGTTACTCGAATCGAGCTAACTATGGCTACACCTTC.

This clone turned up a few times. The chain links TRBV4-2 to TRBJ1-1, with D possibly being TRBD1 (5 bases). V gave up 0 bases and J gave up 7 bases, with 6 bases separating them. The CDR3 consists of 12 residues. CDR1 is LGHNA and CDR2 is YNFKEQ in the germline V gene. CDR3 sequence: CASSQDRVEAFF. The CDR3 region has the DNA TGTGCCAGCAGCCAAGACAGGGTTGAAGCTTTCTTT.

The V call is TRBV5-1, the J call TRBJ1-4, with D possibly TRBD1 on 6 matching bases. CDR1 is SGHRS and CDR2 is YFSETQ in the germline V gene. Trimming stripped 3 bases from V and 7 bases from J, with 16 bases between. This CDR3 contains 15 residues. The CDR3 DNA is TGCGCCAGCAGCTCACAGGGTGCAGAGGGTGAAAAACTGTTTTTT. Protein: CASSSQGAEGEKLFF.

The chain has TRBV4-3 and TRBJ1-2, with D hard to call. The germline CDR1 and CDR2 sequences are LGHNA and YSLEER. Trimming removed 3 bases at V and 8 bases at J, with 19 bases between. This CDR3 spans 15 amino acids. CDR3 nucleotide sequence: TGCGCCAGCAGCCAGGCCGACCCGAGTGGAAGAGGCTACACCTTC. Protein: CASSQADPSGRGYTF.

This clone was recorded only once. The chain recombines TRBV7-6 with TRBJ2-7, with 8 bases matching TRBD2. The V and J ends lost 5 bases and 4 bases, in that order; junction bases with no gene match: 13. Germline V lookup: CDR1 SGHVS, CDR2 FNYEAQ. The CDR3 length is 16 residues. Written as DNA, the CDR3 is TGTGCCAGCAGCCCCAGATCGGGGGGGAATCTGTACGAGCAGTACTTC. This codes for CASSPRSGGNLYEQYF. The full variable domain, with the rest looked up from reference TRBV7-6 and TRBJ2-7, is GAGVSQSPRYKVTKRGQDVALRCDPISGHVSLYWYRQALGQGPEFLTYFNYEAQQDKSGLPNDRFSAERPEGSISTLTIQRTEQRDSAMYRCASSPRSGGNLYEQYFGPGTRLTVT.

The V call is TRBV7-9, the J call TRBJ1-2, with TRBD1 identical over 7 bases. Germline CDR1 and CDR2: SEHNR and FQNEAQ (reference sequence). V trimming: 5 bases; J trimming: 7 bases; junction bases outside the gene matches: 10. The CDR3 runs 14 residues. The CDR3 bases are TGTGCCAGCAGCCAGGGGGACAGTCTCTCTGGCTACACCTTC. Protein: CASSQGDSLSGYTF.

The CDR3 here is CAWSVFRSQGIGSYTEAFF. The CDR3 region has the DNA TGTGCCTGGAGTGTATTTCGGTCCCAGGGGATAGGATCGTACACTGAAGCTTTCTTT. V gene TRBV30 combines with J gene TRBJ1-1, with D possibly TRBD1 on 6 matching bases. The V gene lost 0 bases and the J gene lost 3 bases, with 26 bases spanning the gap. CDR1 and CDR2 from the germline V gene are GTSNPN and SVGIG (reference sequence). There are 19 residues in the CDR3.

The chain links TRBV10-2 to TRBJ2-5; 9 nucleotides align to TRBD2. Germline V CDR1 and CDR2: WSHSY, SAAADI. Trimming cost V 4 bases and J 9 bases; bases outside gene matches: 12. CDR3 length: 15 amino acids. The CDR3 nucleotides read TGCGCCAGCAGTGTGAATGCGGGGGGGCCGGGTCCCCAGTACTTC. Translating it yields CASSVNAGGPGPQYF.

This clone has just one count. This chain connects TRBV7-9 to TRBJ2-7, with 7 bases that match TRBD1. Germline CDR1 reads SEHNR; CDR2 reads FQNEAQ (reference sequence). V lost 2 bases, J lost 7 bases, and 5 bases stayed unmatched. CDR3 length equals 13 residues. In nucleotides, the CDR3 is TGTGCCAGCAGCTTAAGGGGGCAGGGTGAGCAGTACTTC. Its translation: CASSLRGQGEQYF. The complete variable domain, with remaining parts taken from reference TRBV7-9 and TRBJ2-7, reads DTGVSQNPRHKITKRGQNVTFRCDPISEHNRLYWYRQTLGQGPEFLTYFQNEAQLEKSRLLSDRFSAERPKGSFSTLEIQRTEQGDSAMYLCASSLRGQGEQYFGPGTRLTVT.

CDR3 amino acids: CAFSRRDGGNTIYF. The CDR3 coding sequence is TGTGCCTTCTCACGGCGGGATGGCGGAAACACCATATATTTT. The chain carries TRBV10-3 and TRBJ1-3; no clear D. V shed 11 bases and J shed 4 bases, with 18 bases lying between them. The CDR3 sequence is 14 residues long. Germline CDR1 reads ENHRY; CDR2 reads SYGVKD.

The V and J genes are TRBV7-9 and TRBJ1-1; possible D gene TRBD1, 5 bases. V shed 5 bases and J shed 4 bases, with 14 bases lying between them. The CDR3 contains 14 residues. From germline, CDR1 is SEHNR and CDR2 FQNEAQ (reference sequence). The CDR3 DNA is TGTGCCAGCAGCGAACAGGCGTTTGCCACTGAAGCTTTCTTT. Its protein is CASSEQAFATEAFF.

The chain recombines TRBV9 with TRBJ2-3; 8 nucleotides align to TRBD1. The length of the CDR3 is 13 residues. Germline V gene lookup returns CDR1 SGDLS and CDR2 YYNGEE. Losses at the gene ends were 6 bases for V and 6 bases for J; bases not matched to a gene: 6. The CDR3 reads CASNRGIKDTQYF. CDR3 bases: TGTGCCAGCAACAGGGGGATTAAGGATACGCAGTATTTT.

The chain uses TRBV29-1 and TRBJ1-2; D is possibly TRBD1 (5 bases). This CDR3 contains 13 residues. Germline CDR1 is SQVTM and CDR2 is ANQGSEA. The V and J ends lost 2 bases and 8 bases respectively, with 15 bases between them. CDR3 in amino acids: CSVELDIAGGYTF. As DNA, the CDR3 is TGCAGCGTTGAACTGGACATCGCGGGCGGCTACACCTTC.

This chain connects TRBV19 to TRBJ2-7; D may be TRBD1 or TRBD2 (5 bases each). Germline values: CDR1 LNHDA, CDR2 SQIVND (reference sequence). This CDR3 spans 14 amino acids. Trimming removed 5 bases from V and 3 bases from J, with 14 bases in between. The CDR3 here is CASSAPGTRYEQYF. DNA for the CDR3: TGTGCCAGTAGTGCCCCCGGGACCCGCTACGAGCAGTACTTC.

This clone has just one count. V usage is TRBV5-4 and J usage is TRBJ2-2, with 8 bases fitting TRBD1. V gave up 4 bases and J gave up 4 bases; unmatched junction bases: 3. The CDR3 consists of 14 residues. CDR1 and CDR2 (germline): SGHNT, YYREEE (reference sequence). CDR3 sequence (DNA): TGTGCCAGCAGCAACACAGGGGGCACCGGGGAGCTGTTTTTT. It is translated as CASSNTGGTGELFF.